A selection of T cell receptor beta chains follows, all from one sample in a study of T cell responses to AZD1222 COVID-19 vaccine. Data came from immunoSEQ multiplex PCR; TCRdb stores just in-frame clones and leaves some out. Here the sample spans about 120,000 clones, over 80% being singletons. The sample in question was peripheral blood, obtained on day 0 of AZD1222 vaccination. These receptors were taken from an adult in good health. Each CDR3 is given with its conserved first and last residue.

TRBV28	TRBJ1-1	CASRQRGREGEAFF
TRBV21-1	TRBJ2-5	CASINHWTSGAETQYF
TRBV5-6	TRBJ2-7	CASSGTGGFEQYF
TRBV2	TRBJ1-2	CASSPGQGSGYTF
TRBV4-2	TRBJ2-1	CASSQVKISSYNEQFF
TRBV28	TRBJ2-1	CASTDRRNNEQFF
TRBV18	TRBJ1-1	CASSPWGGPNTEAFF
TRBV5-1	TRBJ1-2	CASSPGQDGYGYTF
TRBV29-1	TRBJ1-1	CSVDLAGEGAEAFF
TRBV5-1	TRBJ1-2	CASSLGFNYGYTF
TRBV28	TRBJ2-5	CASSHGDVPGETQYF
TRBV10-1	TRBJ2-1	CASSEGGRDEQFF
TRBV19	TRBJ1-5	CASSIRRDSVSNQPQHF
TRBV27	TRBJ1-2	CASSFGTDYGYTF
TRBV20-1	TRBJ2-7	CSASSGGPPYEQYF
TRBV5-1	TRBJ2-7	CASSLEGQTYEQYF
TRBV7-2	TRBJ1-4	CASSSSGGGNNEKLFF
TRBV5-1	TRBJ1-2	CASRVRDSINYGYTF
TRBV28	TRBJ1-2	CASMDSYYGYTF
TRBV12-3/TRBV12-4	TRBJ1-1	CASSQRTEAFF
TRBV27	TRBJ2-1	CASSLYRGSYNEQFF
TRBV5-1	TRBJ2-5	CASRGLEPGETQYF
TRBV30	TRBJ1-5	CAWSQRGNQPQHF
TRBV30	TRBJ1-3	CAWSVYELQRYSGNTIYF
TRBV30	TRBJ2-1	CAWSPGSSYNEQFF
TRBV19	TRBJ2-3	CASSPASLGADTQYF
TRBV6-2/TRBV6-3	TRBJ1-5	CASSWGSNQPQHF
TRBV28	TRBJ2-5	CASSLSSGRERETQYF
TRBV6-4	TRBJ2-5	CASSPSPGETQYF
TRBV5-4	TRBJ2-3	CASSSPRTSTDTQYF
TRBV3-1/TRBV3-2	TRBJ2-1	CASSQDRTSGSSYNEQFF
TRBV29-1	TRBJ2-7	CSVDMGRGSYEQYF
TRBV18	TRBJ1-1	CASSPPSLGSYEAFF
TRBV28	TRBJ2-7	CASSLYLADTYEQYF
TRBV5-1	TRBJ1-5	CASSPQGAGQPQHF
TRBV27	TRBJ1-5	CASSRLGNQPQHF
TRBV19	TRBJ1-1	CASSGRTGNAEAFF
TRBV28	TRBJ2-7	CASSLASWDRGSYEQYF
TRBV5-1	TRBJ1-2	CASSLGGQSRYGYTF
TRBV7-2	TRBJ2-2	CASSLDGAANTGELFF
TRBV18	TRBJ1-1	CASSPSGATNTEAFF
TRBV7-8	TRBJ1-5	CASSPRDSSNQPQHF
TRBV5-6	TRBJ1-2	CASSLETRTGKNYGYTF
TRBV9	TRBJ1-6	CASSATGHSPLHF
TRBV4-1	TRBJ2-5	CASSQDLSSGAGRETQYF
TRBV9	TRBJ2-7	CASSPRTYEQYF